This passage covers 8 T cell receptor beta chains from one sample sequenced in a study of early T cells in non-severe SARS-CoV-2 infection. Each CDR3 protein gets one entry after TCRdb re-called the 5' RACE reads with MiXCR. The sample carries 43,000 or so distinct CDR3 sequences, 3% to 4% recorded once. Material for sequencing was whole blood. Source of these receptors: an adult who was a healthcare worker with PCR-confirmed SARS-CoV-2 infection or an uninfected control (not recorded which).

This chain joins TRBV7-6 and TRBJ2-5; 9 nucleotides align to TRBD2. Germline V CDR1 and CDR2: SGHVS, FNYEAQ. The ends lost 5 bases at V and 5 bases at J; junction bases unmatched: 9. The length of the CDR3 is 15 residues. This CDR3 is CASSHTSGRTETQYF. DNA of the CDR3: TGTGCCAGCAGCCACACCAGCGGGAGGACGGAGACCCAGTACTTC.

Ten or more counts support this clonotype. The rearrangement joins TRBV6-5 to TRBJ2-7, with 8 bases lining up with TRBD2. This CDR3 has 17 amino acids. V dropped 0 bases and J dropped 3; count of bases not matched to a gene: 10. CDR1 is MNHEY, CDR2 SVGAGI, per germline. CDR3 sequence reads: CASSYSGLGTSGYEQYF. The CDR3 region has the DNA TGTGCCAGCAGTTACTCAGGTCTGGGGACTAGTGGCTACGAGCAGTACTTC.

This clonotype was picked up many times. The chain employs TRBV11-3 and TRBJ2-7, with D unresolved. The CDR3 runs to 13 residues. Trimming removed 5 bases at V and 3 bases at J, with 11 bases between. Germline loops: CDR1 SGHNT, CDR2 YENEEA. The CDR3 nucleotides are TGTGCCAGCAGCCCGTCGCAAAACTACGAGCAGTACTTC. Translation: CASSPSQNYEQYF.

The V and J genes are TRBV12-3 or TRBV12-4 and TRBJ1-5; unclear D gene. Trimming shortened V by 3 bases and J by 3 bases, and 9 bases separated the two germline ends. CDR3 length: 14 residues. CDR3 sequence (DNA): TGTGCCAGCAGTTTGTTGCAGAACAATCAGCCCCAGCATTTT. It codes for CASSLLQNNQPQHF.

The V and J genes are TRBV11-3 and TRBJ2-3, with D hard to call. The length of the CDR3 is 12 residues. V lost 5 bases and J 1 base, leaving 4 bases between the germline ends. From germline, CDR1 is SGHNT and CDR2 YENEEA. The CDR3 region is CASSDRTDTQYF. The CDR3 bases are TGTGCCAGCAGCGACCGCACAGATACGCAGTATTTT. The complete variable domain, with remaining parts taken from reference TRBV11-3 and TRBJ2-3, reads EAGVVQSPRYKIIEKKQPVAFWCNPISGHNTLYWYLQNLGQGPELLIRYENEEAVDDSQLPKDRFSAERLKGVDSTLKIQPAELGDSAVYLCASSDRTDTQYFGPGTRLTVL.

This clonotype was counted many times. This chain uses TRBV10-1 with TRBJ2-1, with 10 bases fitting TRBD2. V shed 2 bases and J 8 bases; nucleotides not matched to a gene: 6. Germline CDR1 and CDR2: WNHNN and SYGVQD (reference sequence). There are 15 residues in the CDR3. In DNA form, the CDR3 reads TGCGCCAGCAGTGAGACGACTAGCGGGTCCTATGAGCAGTTCTTC. Translation: CASSETTSGSYEQFF.

This clonotype was detected many times. The V call is TRBV21-1, the J call TRBJ2-1; no DNA check was done on the table's D call, TRBD1. TRBV21-1 is a pseudogene segment. The CDR3 runs 18 residues. DNA for the CDR3: TGTGCCAGCAGCAAAGGGGGGGTACACCCTTGGTATTACAATGAGCAGTTCTTC. This codes for CASSKGGVHPWYYNEQFF.

This clonotype was seen many times. The junction and the germline gene differ at one end; a read error may be behind it. V gene TRBV7-9 combines with J gene TRBJ2-7, with D possibly TRBD2 on 5 matching bases. The V gene's germline CDR1 is SEHNR and CDR2 FQNEAQ (reference sequence). This CDR3 has 14 residues. Here the CDR3 reads CASSPGGRSDYSDF. Here the CDR3 DNA reads TGTGCCAGCAGCCCTGGAGGCAGATCAGACTATTCGGACTTC.